This T cell receptor beta chain was observed in a study of T cells in Graves' hyperthyroidism and ophthalmopathy. General study points: Prediction of ophthalmopathy progression came a median roughly 6.6 months pre-onset.

Unmatched junction bases numbered 11, after V lost 5 bases and J lost 6 bases. Germline-derived CDR1 and CDR2 are MNHEY and SVGEGT. The CDR3 consists of 15 residues. A remark on this clonotype: Its target is not known.

RNA transcripts gave rise to amplified TCR beta CDR3 regions. HTBI primers were employed in a first-round RT-PCR of the TCR CDR3. TCRdb redid the calling of the multiplex PCR reads with MiXCR, one entry per CDR3 protein. The sample has 400,000 to 600,000 distinct CDR3 sequences, 15% to 20% seen once; the top ten hold 25% to 35%. The study excluded patients with uncontrolled infection, other autoimmune disease, pregnancy or lactation. Diagnoses were made from clinical symptoms, serum measures (thyroxine and TRAb), thyroid ultrasound and orbital computed tomography. The TCR sequence derives from a woman aged 30 to 39 with Graves' ophthalmopathy. Sequencing was done on a sample of blood. V usage is TRBV6-2 or TRBV6-3 and J usage is TRBJ2-7; 9 positions match TRBD1. The CDR3 nucleotides are TGTGCCAGCAGTCTCCCGGGACAGGGTGTCTCCGAGCAGTACTTC. Protein sequence: CASSLPGQGVSEQYF.